The 21 T cell receptor beta chains reported below all come from one sample, sequenced in a study of beta chain features in type 1 diabetes. Study-wide results and caveats: TCRB CDR3 length was moderately but significantly reduced in all four CD4+ subsets of Type 1 diabetes patients.

These TCRs are of unknown antigen specificity. The investigators reverse transcribed all of the isolated RNA, so they sequenced expressed TCRB transcripts. The repertoire was sequenced with immunoSEQ multiplex PCR; TCRdb's copy has only in-frame clones and lacks some. The repertoire holds hundreds of thousands of clones, with roughly a tenth as singletons. The sample taken for sequencing was central memory CD4+ T cells from blood. The origin of the receptors is a man aged 25-40 years with type 1 diabetes.

This clone was counted only a few times. The chain has TRBV7-2 and TRBJ2-1, with D unresolved. Germline loops: CDR1 SGHTA, CDR2 FQGNSA. The CDR3 is 13 residues long. Trimming pared 3 bases from V and 5 bases from J, leaving 8 bases between. The CDR3, as DNA: TGTGCCAGCAGCTTCGGACCGGACAATGAGCAGTTCTTC. It codes for CASSFGPDNEQFF.

The chain employs TRBV27 and TRBJ2-3; 8 bases match TRBD1. CDR1 and CDR2 (germline): MNHEY, SMNVEV (reference sequence). The ends lost 6 bases at V and 1 base at J; junction bases unmatched: 6. The CDR3 consists of 15 residues. This CDR3 reads CASRPGQGRTDTQYF. CDR3 DNA: TGTGCCAGCAGACCCGGACAGGGACGCACAGATACGCAGTATTTT.

This clone was observed a handful of times. The genes are TRBV4-1 and TRBJ2-1; TRBD1 is a possible D gene (6 bases). V dropped 0 bases and J dropped 6 bases, with 21 bases sitting between them. Germline values: CDR1 MGHRA, CDR2 YSYEKL. This CDR3 contains 18 residues. DNA for the CDR3: TGCGCCAGCAGCCAAGATCCGACCCGGACAGTCCCCTCCAATGAGCAGTTCTTC. It specifies CASSQDPTRTVPSNEQFF.

The CDR3 protein is CSVDLAAPSDTQYF. In nucleotides, the CDR3 is TGCAGCGTGGACCTAGCGGCGCCCTCAGATACGCAGTATTTT. This chain joins TRBV29-1 and TRBJ2-3; 7 nucleotides align to TRBD2. V was clipped by 6 bases and J by 4 bases; unmatched bases: 10. The germline V gene encodes CDR1 SQVTM and CDR2 ANQGSEA. This CDR3 contains 14 residues.

The chain employs TRBV14 and TRBJ1-5, with TRBD1 identical over 9 bases. CDR3 length: 15 residues. V shed 4 bases, J shed 2 bases, and the junction held 3 bases outside the gene matches. Germline V lookup: CDR1 SGHDN, CDR2 FVKESK. CDR3 loop: CASSLTGGGNQPQHF. The CDR3, as DNA: TGTGCCAGCAGCCTGACAGGGGGAGGCAATCAGCCCCAGCATTTT.

This clone has more than one count but fewer than ten. The chain is built from TRBV5-6 and TRBJ2-7, with D perhaps TRBD2 (5 bases). CDR3 length: 12 residues. The V gene lost 3 bases and the J gene lost 3 bases, with 7 bases spanning the gap. From germline, CDR1 is SGHDT and CDR2 YYEEEE. The CDR3 loop is CASSSSGYEQYF. In nucleotides, the CDR3 is TGTGCCAGCAGCTCAAGCGGCTACGAGCAGTACTTC. The variable domain in full, with the rest retrieved from reference TRBV5-6 and TRBJ2-7, is DAGVTQSPTHLIKTRGQQVTLRCSPKSGHDTVSWYQQALGQGPQFIFQYYEEEERQRGNFPDRFSGHQFPNYSSELNVNALLLGDSALYLCASSSSGYEQYFGPGTRLTVT.

The chain combines TRBV6-5 with TRBJ1-4; TRBD1 is a possible D gene (6 bases). Between the trimmed V and J ends, which lost 2 bases and 8 bases, there was a span of 15 bases. The CDR3 length is 15 residues. Germline CDR1 MNHEY, CDR2 SVGAGI. The DNA of the CDR3 is TGTGCCAGCAGTTACCGGGCAGGGGATTACGAAAAACTGTTTTTT. Its translation is CASSYRAGDYEKLFF.

A few counts support this clone. The chain joins TRBV9 to TRBJ2-4; D not resolved. CDR1 is SGDLS and CDR2 is YYNGEE in the germline V gene. The CDR3 length is 15 residues. V gave up 0 bases and J gave up 0 bases, with 7 bases separating them. CDR3 bases: TGTGCCAGCAGCGTAGCTCGTAGAGCCAAAAACATTCAGTACTTC. This gives the protein CASSVARRAKNIQYF.

This clone was seen a few times. V usage is TRBV19 and J usage is TRBJ2-3, with 10 bases matching TRBD2. Germline assignment: CDR1 LNHDA and CDR2 SQIVND (reference sequence). V shed 7 bases, J shed 6 bases, and the junction held 13 bases outside the gene matches. The CDR3 runs 16 residues. Here the CDR3 DNA reads TGTGCCAGTACCCCCATTGCAGCGGGGGGGCTGGATACGCAGTATTTT. This encodes CASTPIAAGGLDTQYF.

The chain carries TRBV28 and TRBJ1-2; weak D call: TRBD1 (5 bases). V shed 9 bases and J shed 1 base, with 15 bases lying between them. There are 14 residues in the CDR3. Per the germline V gene, CDR1 is MDHEN and CDR2 is SYDVKM. The CDR3 protein is CASIGGPVNYGYTF. The CDR3 DNA sequence: TGTGCCAGTATTGGGGGACCTGTTAACTATGGCTACACCTTC.

This clone was observed at least ten times. Other DNA sequences in this specimen translate into the identical CDR3. The chain couples TRBV18 to TRBJ2-7; TRBD1 is a possible D gene (5 bases). V was cut by 6 bases and J by 0 bases, with 9 bases left in between. The CDR3 has 13 residues. Germline V gene sequence: CDR1 KGHSH, CDR2 LQKENI. This CDR3 reads CASSPDSSYEQYF. The DNA of the CDR3 is TGTGCCAGCTCTCCCGACAGCTCCTACGAGCAGTACTTC.

This clone turned up a few times. The chain's CDR3 is CASSLGAQINSYEQYF. The CDR3 bases are TGTGCCAGCAGCTTAGGGGCTCAGATAAACTCCTACGAGCAGTACTTC. The chain carries TRBV7-2 and TRBJ2-7; no definite D call. Germline V gene lookup returns CDR1 SGHTA and CDR2 FQGNSA. This CDR3 is built from 16 residues. Trimming took off 1 base at V and 0 bases at J, with 13 bases between the two ends.

The chain's CDR3 is CASSLATGEAFF. CDR3 nucleotides: TGTGCCAGCAGCTTAGCGACAGGGGAAGCTTTCTTT. The chain carries TRBV7-9 and TRBJ1-1; 7 bases are a match to TRBD1. Germline V lookup: CDR1 SEHNR, CDR2 FQNEAQ (reference sequence). V lost 0 bases to trimming and J lost 8 bases; unmatched junction nucleotides: 0. This CDR3 has 12 residues.

The sample holds a few counts of this clone. This chain joins TRBV7-9 and TRBJ2-5; D might be TRBD1 (6 bases). Germline-derived CDR1 and CDR2 are SEHNR and FQNEAQ (reference sequence). The germline V and J ends were trimmed by 4 bases and 5 bases, with 14 bases remaining between them. The CDR3 runs 14 residues. The CDR3: CASSSPAGEETQYF. The CDR3 region has the DNA TGTGCCAGCAGCTCCCCGGCAGGGGAGGAGACCCAGTACTTC.

The sample holds many counts of this clone. This chain joins TRBV18 and TRBJ2-7; 7 bases align to TRBD1. The V gene's germline CDR1 is KGHSH and CDR2 LQKENI. The CDR3 consists of 15 residues. The ends lost 2 bases at V and 9 bases at J; junction bases unmatched: 13. The CDR3 sequence is CASSPTPSRQGWQYF. The DNA for the CDR3 is TGTGCCAGCTCACCAACGCCCTCCCGACAGGGCTGGCAGTACTTC.

The chain recombines TRBV20-1 with TRBJ2-3; D remains ambiguous. Germline loops: CDR1 DFQATT, CDR2 SNEGSKA (reference sequence). Between the trimmed V and J ends, which lost 6 bases and 6 bases, there was a span of 10 bases. CDR3 size: 11 residues. The CDR3 is CSASHGDTQYF. The DNA for the CDR3 is TGCAGTGCAAGCCACGGGGATACGCAGTATTTT.

The V call is TRBV30, the J call TRBJ1-5; D is unresolved. This CDR3 is 14 amino acids long. Germline values: CDR1 GTSNPN, CDR2 SVGIG (reference sequence). Trimming shortened V by 0 bases and J by 4 bases, and 10 bases separated the two germline ends. The CDR3 protein is CAWSVTVQNQPQHF. The CDR3 region has the DNA TGTGCCTGGAGTGTAACCGTCCAAAATCAGCCCCAGCATTTT.

This clone showed up just a few times. The same CDR3 is also encoded by other DNA sequences in this sample. The chain carries TRBV28 and TRBJ2-6, with D hard to call. Germline CDR1 is MDHEN and CDR2 is SYDVKM. The V end was cut by 3 bases, the J end by 3 bases, with 3 bases between. The CDR3 is 13 amino acids. The CDR3 loop reads CASSLRGANVLTF. For the CDR3, the DNA is TGTGCCAGCAGTTTGCGTGGGGCCAACGTCCTGACTTTC.

This clone was found many times. V is TRBV2 and J is TRBJ2-3; 11 bases line up with TRBD2. Trimming removed 4 bases from V and 1 base from J; junction bases left unmatched: 1. Per germline, CDR1 SNHLY and CDR2 FYNNEI. This CDR3 contains 15 residues. DNA of the CDR3: TGTGCCAGCAGTGGGACTAGCGGGCGCACAGATACGCAGTATTTT. It translates to CASSGTSGRTDTQYF.

The rearrangement uses TRBV18 and TRBJ2-1, with D perhaps being TRBD1 or TRBD2 (6 bases each). V lost 0 bases to trimming and J lost 0 bases, with 12 bases between them. From germline, CDR1 is KGHSH and CDR2 LQKENI. The CDR3 contains 17 residues. CDR3 nucleotide sequence: TGTGCCAGCTCACCACCGTCACGGGGGCTCTCCTACAATGAGCAGTTCTTC. It specifies CASSPPSRGLSYNEQFF.

This clone was seen more than once but under ten times. J is TRBJ1-1 and V is TRBV7-9, with D uncertain. The germline V gene encodes CDR1 SEHNR and CDR2 FQNEAQ (reference sequence). V lost 1 base and J lost 4, with 10 bases in between. This CDR3 has 14 amino acids. The CDR3 loop reads CASSLGVRSTEAFF. The CDR3 coding sequence is TGTGCCAGCAGCTTAGGTGTGAGAAGCACTGAAGCTTTCTTT. Drawing the rest from reference TRBV7-9 and TRBJ1-1, the complete variable domain is DTGVSQNPRHKITKRGQNVTFRCDPISEHNRLYWYRQTLGQGPEFLTYFQNEAQLEKSRLLSDRFSAERPKGSFSTLEIQRTEQGDSAMYLCASSLGVRSTEAFFGQGTRLTVV.